This TCR beta chain was identified during a study of a mutant IDH1 vaccine in newly diagnosed glioma. Study-wide background: Treated patients had a mean age of about 38 years and a roughly 60% male, approximately 38% female split. Most patients had received both radiotherapy and temozolomide, the prior options being radiotherapy, temozolomide, or both. Findings and caveats of the study: Altogether, around 93% of patients exhibited vaccine-induced immune responses. Alterations occurring in top peripheral T cell clonotypes seemed unrelated to pseudoprogression.

Data came from immunoSEQ multiplex PCR; TCRdb stores just in-frame clones and leaves some out. The repertoire includes about 34,000 clones, around 83% of them detected once, and approximately 9% sits in the top ten. In the case of this clone: Its antigen remains unidentified.

The V end was cut by 4 bases, the J end by 1 base, with 10 bases between. CDR1 MNHEY and CDR2 SVGAGI come from the germline V gene. CDR3 length: 14 amino acids. Time point meaning: baseline, week 1 (first vaccination visit). Specified treatment: pre-vaccination baseline after standard-of-care therapy. The clonotype comes from a middle-aged man with glioma. Some clones in this sample may be carry-over from other donors' samples. The rearrangement links TRBV6-5 to TRBJ1-1, with D unresolved. The sequences come from peripheral blood mononuclear cells (PBMCs), collected from a glioma patient treated with radiotherapy, temozolomide or both. Here the CDR3 DNA reads TGTGCCAGCAGTTCACCGAGAGAGAACACTGAAGCTTTCTTT. This translates into CASSSPRENTEAFF.